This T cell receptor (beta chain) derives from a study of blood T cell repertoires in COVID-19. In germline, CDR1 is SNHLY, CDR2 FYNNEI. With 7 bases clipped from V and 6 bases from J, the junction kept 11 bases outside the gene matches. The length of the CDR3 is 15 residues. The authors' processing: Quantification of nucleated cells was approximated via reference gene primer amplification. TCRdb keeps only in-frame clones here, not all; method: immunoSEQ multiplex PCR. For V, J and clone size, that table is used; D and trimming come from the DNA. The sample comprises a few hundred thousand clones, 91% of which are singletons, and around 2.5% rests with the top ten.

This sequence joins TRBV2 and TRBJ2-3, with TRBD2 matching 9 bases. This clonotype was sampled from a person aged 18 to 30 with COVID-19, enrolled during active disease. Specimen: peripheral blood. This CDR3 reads CASTRDAGGLDTQYF. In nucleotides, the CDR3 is TGTGCCAGCACCCGGGACGCGGGAGGGCTGGATACGCAGTATTTT.